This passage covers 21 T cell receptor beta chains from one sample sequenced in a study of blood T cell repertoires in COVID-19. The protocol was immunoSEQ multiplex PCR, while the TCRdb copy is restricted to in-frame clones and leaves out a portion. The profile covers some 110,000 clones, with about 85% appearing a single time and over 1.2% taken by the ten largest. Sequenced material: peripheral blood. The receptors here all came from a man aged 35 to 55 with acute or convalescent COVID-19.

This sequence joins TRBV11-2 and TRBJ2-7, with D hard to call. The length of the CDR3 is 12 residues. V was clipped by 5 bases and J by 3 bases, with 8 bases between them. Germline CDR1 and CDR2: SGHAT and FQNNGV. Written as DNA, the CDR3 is TGTGCCAGCAGCCTAACGGGCTACGAGCAGTACTTC. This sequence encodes CASSLTGYEQYF. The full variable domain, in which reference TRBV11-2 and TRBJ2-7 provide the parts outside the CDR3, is EAGVAQSPRYKIIEKRQSVAFWCNPISGHATLYWYQQILGQGPKLLIQFQNNGVVDDSQLPKDRFSAERLKGVDSTLKIQPAKLEDSAVYLCASSLTGYEQYFGPGTRLTVT.

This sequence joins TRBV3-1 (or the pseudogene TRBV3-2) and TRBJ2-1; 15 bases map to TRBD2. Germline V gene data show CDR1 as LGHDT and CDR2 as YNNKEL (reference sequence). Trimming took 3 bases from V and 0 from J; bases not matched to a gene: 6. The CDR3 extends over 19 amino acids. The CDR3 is CASSQRGLAGGSSYNEQFF. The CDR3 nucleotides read TGTGCCAGCAGCCAGAGGGGACTAGCGGGGGGAAGCTCCTACAATGAGCAGTTCTTC.

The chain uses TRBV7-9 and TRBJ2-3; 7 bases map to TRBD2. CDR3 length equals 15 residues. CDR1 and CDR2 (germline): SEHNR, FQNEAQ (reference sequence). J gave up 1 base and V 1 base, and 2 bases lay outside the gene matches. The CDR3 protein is CASSLGGRGTDTQYF. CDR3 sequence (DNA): TGTGCCAGCAGCTTAGGCGGGAGAGGCACAGATACGCAGTATTTT.

The CDR3 sequence: CASSRLASSYNEQFF. CDR3 nucleotide sequence: TGTGCCAGCTCACGACTAGCTAGCTCCTACAATGAGCAGTTCTTC. V and J are TRBV18 and TRBJ2-1; 7 bases line up with TRBD2. The CDR3 is made up of 15 amino acids. Germline CDR1 is KGHSH and CDR2 is LQKENI. Trimming took 4 bases from V and 0 from J; bases not matched to a gene: 3.

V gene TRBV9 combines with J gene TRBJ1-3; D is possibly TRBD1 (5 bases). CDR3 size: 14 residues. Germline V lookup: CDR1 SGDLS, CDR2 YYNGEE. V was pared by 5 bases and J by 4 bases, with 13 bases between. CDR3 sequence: CASSESGNGNTIYF. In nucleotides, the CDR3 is TGTGCCAGCAGTGAATCAGGGAACGGAAACACCATATATTTT.

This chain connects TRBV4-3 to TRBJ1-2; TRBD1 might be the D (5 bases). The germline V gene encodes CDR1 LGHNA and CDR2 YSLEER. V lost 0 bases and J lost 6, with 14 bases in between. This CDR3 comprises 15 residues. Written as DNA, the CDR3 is TGCGCCAGCAGCCAAGAGGGAGGCAGAGGGGATGGCTACACCTTC. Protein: CASSQEGGRGDGYTF.

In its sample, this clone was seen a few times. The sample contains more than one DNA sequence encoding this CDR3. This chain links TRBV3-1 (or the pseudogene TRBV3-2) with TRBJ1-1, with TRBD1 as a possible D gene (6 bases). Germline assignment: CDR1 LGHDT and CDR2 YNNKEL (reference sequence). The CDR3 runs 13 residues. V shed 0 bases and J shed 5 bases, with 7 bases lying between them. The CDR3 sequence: CASSQDRGTEAFF. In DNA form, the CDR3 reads TGTGCCAGCAGCCAAGACAGGGGTACTGAAGCTTTCTTT.

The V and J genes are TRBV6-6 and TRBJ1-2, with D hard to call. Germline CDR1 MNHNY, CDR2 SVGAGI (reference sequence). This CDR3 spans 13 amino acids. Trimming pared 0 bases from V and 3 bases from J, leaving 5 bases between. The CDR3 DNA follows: TGTGCCAGCAGTTACTCCGGAGACTATGGCTACACCTTC. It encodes CASSYSGDYGYTF.

The CDR3 sequence is CASSRWTGAMNTEAFF. The CDR3 nucleotides are TGTGCCAGCAGCCGGTGGACAGGTGCCATGAACACTGAAGCTTTCTTT. The gene calls are TRBV7-6 and TRBJ1-1, with TRBD1 matching 7 bases. The CDR3 loop spans 16 amino acids. Trimming cost V 5 bases and J 0 bases; bases outside gene matches: 9. Germline V lookup: CDR1 SGHVS, CDR2 FNYEAQ.

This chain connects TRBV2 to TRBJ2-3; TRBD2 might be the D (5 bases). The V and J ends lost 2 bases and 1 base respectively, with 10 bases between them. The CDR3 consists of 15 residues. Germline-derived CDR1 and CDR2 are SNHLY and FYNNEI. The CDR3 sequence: CASSENGLRTDTQYF. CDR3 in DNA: TGTGCCAGCAGTGAAAACGGACTGCGCACAGATACGCAGTATTTT.

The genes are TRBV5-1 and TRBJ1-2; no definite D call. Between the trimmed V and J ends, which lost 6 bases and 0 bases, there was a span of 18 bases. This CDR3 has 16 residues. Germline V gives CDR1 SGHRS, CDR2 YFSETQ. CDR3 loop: CASMPAASGANYGYTF. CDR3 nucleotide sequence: TGCGCCAGCATGCCGGCAGCCAGCGGGGCTAACTATGGCTACACCTTC.

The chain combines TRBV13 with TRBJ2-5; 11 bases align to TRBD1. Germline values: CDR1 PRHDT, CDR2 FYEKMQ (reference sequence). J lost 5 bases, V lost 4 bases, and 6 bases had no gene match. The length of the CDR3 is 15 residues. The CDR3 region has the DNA TGTGCCAGCAGCTCGGACAGGGGGCGCAGGGAGACCCAGTACTTC. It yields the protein CASSSDRGRRETQYF.

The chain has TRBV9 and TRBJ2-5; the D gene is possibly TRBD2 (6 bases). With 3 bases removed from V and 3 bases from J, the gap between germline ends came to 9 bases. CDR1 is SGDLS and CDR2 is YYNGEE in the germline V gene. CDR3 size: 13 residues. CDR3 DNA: TGTGCCAGCAGCGCCCGACTAGAAGAGACCCAGTACTTC. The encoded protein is CASSARLEETQYF. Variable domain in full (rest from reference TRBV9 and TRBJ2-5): DSGVTQTPKHLITATGQRVTLRCSPRSGDLSVYWYQQSLDQGLQFLIQYYNGEERAKGNILERFSAQQFPDLHSELNLSSLELGDSALYFCASSARLEETQYFGPGTRLLVL.

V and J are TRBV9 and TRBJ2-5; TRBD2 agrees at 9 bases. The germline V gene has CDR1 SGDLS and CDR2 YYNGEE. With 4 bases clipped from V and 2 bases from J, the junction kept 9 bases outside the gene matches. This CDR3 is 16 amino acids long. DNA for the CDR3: TGTGCCAGCAGCCCCACCTGGGCGGGGGGGCAAGAGACCCAGTACTTC. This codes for CASSPTWAGGQETQYF.

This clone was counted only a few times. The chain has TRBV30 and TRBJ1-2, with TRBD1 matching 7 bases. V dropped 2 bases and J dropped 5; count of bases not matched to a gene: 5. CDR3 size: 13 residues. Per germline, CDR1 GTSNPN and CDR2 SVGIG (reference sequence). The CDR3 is CAWSRQGLYGYTF. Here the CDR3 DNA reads TGTGCCTGGAGTAGACAGGGCCTATATGGCTACACCTTC.

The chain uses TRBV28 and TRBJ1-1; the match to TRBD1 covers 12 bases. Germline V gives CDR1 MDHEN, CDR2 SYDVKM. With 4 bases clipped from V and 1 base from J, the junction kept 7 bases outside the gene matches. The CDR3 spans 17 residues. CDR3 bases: TGTGCCAGCAGTTCAACCGGGACAGGGGGCCGGAACACTGAAGCTTTCTTT. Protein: CASSSTGTGGRNTEAFF. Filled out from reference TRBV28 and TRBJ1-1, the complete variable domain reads DVKVTQSSRYLVKRTGEKVFLECVQDMDHENMFWYRQDPGLGLRLIYFSYDVKMKEKGDIPEGYSVSREKKERFSLILESASTNQTSMYLCASSSTGTGGRNTEAFFGQGTRLTVV.

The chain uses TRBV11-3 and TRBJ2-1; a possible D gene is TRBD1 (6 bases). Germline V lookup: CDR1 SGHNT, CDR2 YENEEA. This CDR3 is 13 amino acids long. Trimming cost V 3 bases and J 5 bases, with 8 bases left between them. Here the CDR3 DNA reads TGTGCCAGCAGCTTTGGGGGCCACAATGAGCAGTTCTTC. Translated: CASSFGGHNEQFF.

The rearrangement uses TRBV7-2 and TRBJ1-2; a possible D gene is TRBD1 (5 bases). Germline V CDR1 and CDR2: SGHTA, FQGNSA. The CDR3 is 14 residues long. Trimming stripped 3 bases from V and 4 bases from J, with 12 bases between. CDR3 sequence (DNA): TGTGCCAGCAGCTTGGGCCCCGGGGGCTATGGCTACACCTTC. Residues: CASSLGPGGYGYTF.

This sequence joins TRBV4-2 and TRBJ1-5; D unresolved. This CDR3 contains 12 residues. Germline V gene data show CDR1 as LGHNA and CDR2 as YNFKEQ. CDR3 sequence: CTTHWSNQPQHF. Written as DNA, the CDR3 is TGTACCACCCACTGGAGCAATCAGCCCCAGCATTTT.

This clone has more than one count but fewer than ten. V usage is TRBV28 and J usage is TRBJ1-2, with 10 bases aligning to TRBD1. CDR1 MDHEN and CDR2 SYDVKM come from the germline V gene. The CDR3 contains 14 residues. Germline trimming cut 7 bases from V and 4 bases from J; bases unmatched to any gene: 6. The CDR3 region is CASTLTGGGYGYTF. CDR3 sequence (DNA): TGTGCCAGCACCCTGACAGGGGGCGGCTATGGCTACACCTTC.

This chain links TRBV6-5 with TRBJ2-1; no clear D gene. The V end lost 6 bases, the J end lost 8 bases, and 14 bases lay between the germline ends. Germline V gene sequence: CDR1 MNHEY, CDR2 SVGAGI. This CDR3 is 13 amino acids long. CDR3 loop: CASSYGPFYEQFF. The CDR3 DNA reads TGTGCCAGCAGCTACGGGCCCTTTTATGAGCAGTTCTTC.